The sequence of this TCR beta chain was determined in a study of T-cell memory formation after mild COVID-19. Germline V CDR1 and CDR2: LGHDT, YNNKEL (reference sequence). V lost 4 bases to trimming and J lost 9 bases, with 22 bases between them. The CDR3 has 16 amino acids. Each CDR3 protein is one row after TCRdb ran MiXCR on the 5' RACE reads. The sample records under 600,000 distinct CDR3 sequences, about 20% being singletons. The specimen was PBMCs or a T cell subset sorted from them (not recorded which). The genes are TRBV3-1 and TRBJ2-1; D perhaps matches TRBD2 (6 bases). The source is an adult woman who had mild COVID-19 (a few samples of this study predate the infection). Cell type and time point are not known. In DNA, the CDR3 is TGTGCCAGCAGCCCCGTGAAGGAGCCGGGACTCCCTGAGCAGTTCTTC. It yields the protein CASSPVKEPGLPEQFF.